A selection of T cell receptor beta chains follows, all from one sample in a study of T cells in Graves' hyperthyroidism and ophthalmopathy. TCRdb reprocessed the multiplex PCR reads via MiXCR and lists one record per CDR3 protein. The sample lists 450,000 to 600,000 distinct CDR3 sequences, less than 15% occurring once. The sample consisted of blood. These receptors were obtained from a woman between 40 and 55 years old with Graves' hyperthyroidism. Both conserved end residues are part of each CDR3. Each record gives: clone size, V gene, J gene, D gene, CDR3 protein, CDR3 DNA. A D gene is named only where the DNA matches it firmly. Clone size is given for some rows only: seen once, a few or many times, or a class if the clone is expanded.

few	TRBV6-1	TRBJ2-5	-	CASSEGGRVQYF	TGTGCCAGCAGTGAAGGGGGGCGCGTACAGTACTTC
few	TRBV5-1	TRBJ2-5	TRBD2	CASSLASSGQETQYF	TGCGCCAGCAGCTTGGCGTCTAGCGGACAAGAGACCCAGTACTTC
many	TRBV7-3	TRBJ1-1	-	CASSRPRGTTEAFF	TGTGCCAGCAGCCGACCTAGGGGGACCACTGAAGCTTTCTTT
many	TRBV28	TRBJ1-1	-	CASRPPDRPNTEAFF	TGTGCCAGCAGACCTCCGGACAGACCGAACACTGAAGCTTTCTTT
few	TRBV11-2	TRBJ2-7	-	CASSLERQGEQYF	TGTGCCAGCAGCTTAGAACGCCAGGGAGAGCAGTACTTC
many	TRBV5-1	TRBJ2-7	-	CASSLERGGGSHEQYF	TGCGCCAGCAGCTTGGAGCGGGGTGGGGGCTCCCACGAGCAGTACTTC
-	TRBV5-1	TRBJ2-5	-	CASSLTINQETQYF	TGCGCCAGCAGCTTGACGATAAACCAAGAGACCCAGTACTTC
few	TRBV3-1	TRBJ1-2	TRBD1	CASSDQGDYGYTF	TGTGCCAGCAGCGACCAGGGGGACTATGGCTACACCTTC
-	TRBV19	TRBJ1-1	-	CASSIETTGNTEAFF	TGTGCCAGTAGTATAGAAACCACAGGGAACACTGAAGCTTTCTTT
many	TRBV2	TRBJ2-3	TRBD1	CASRGQGSSTDTQYF	TGTGCCAGCAGAGGACAGGGTTCTAGCACAGATACGCAGTATTTT
-	TRBV4-1	TRBJ2-7	-	CASSLFGGTNEQYF	TGCGCCAGCAGCCTTTTTGGTGGGACCAACGAGCAGTACTTC
-	TRBV5-1	TRBJ2-5	TRBD1	CASSLMAGGAGETQYF	TGCGCCAGCAGCTTGATGGCAGGGGGCGCGGGAGAGACCCAGTACTTC
many	TRBV28	TRBJ2-7	-	CASSLGRYEQYF	TGTGCCAGCAGCCTGGGAAGATACGAGCAGTACTTC
few	TRBV19	TRBJ1-4	TRBD1	CASSTGGGDEKLFF	TGTGCCAGTAGTACAGGGGGCGGAGATGAAAAACTGTTTTTT
many	TRBV24-1	TRBJ1-1	-	CATSPGPGGATEAFF	TGTGCCACCAGTCCGGGTCCGGGGGGTGCCACTGAAGCTTTCTTT
many	TRBV12-3/TRBV12-4	TRBJ2-7	-	CASSLEPYEQYF	TGTGCCAGCAGTTTAGAACCCTACGAGCAGTACTTC
-	TRBV20-1	TRBJ2-3	TRBD2	CSARDVAGGMPDTQYF	TGCAGTGCTAGAGATGTAGCGGGAGGGATGCCGGATACGCAGTATTTT
few	TRBV3-1	TRBJ1-6	-	CASSYGINREGYNSPLHF	TGTGCCAGCAGCTACGGGATCAACAGGGAGGGGTATAATTCACCCCTCCACTTT
many	TRBV5-5	TRBJ1-5	TRBD1	CASSEGQGGQPQHF	TGTGCCAGCAGCGAGGGACAGGGCGGACAGCCCCAGCATTTT
few	TRBV27	TRBJ1-1	-	CASSPIFRHPEAFF	TGTGCCAGCAGTCCAATCTTTAGACACCCTGAAGCTTTCTTT
many	TRBV5-6	TRBJ2-7	TRBD2	CASRIEVAGVYEQYF	TGTGCCAGCAGAATTGAGGTAGCGGGAGTTTACGAGCAGTACTTC
many	TRBV29-1	TRBJ2-1	-	CSVLNSYNEQFF	TGCAGCGTTCTGAACTCCTACAATGAGCAGTTCTTC
few	TRBV12-3/TRBV12-4	TRBJ2-7	TRBD2	CASTLRLADKYEQYF	TGTGCCAGCACTCTTCGACTAGCGGATAAGTACGAGCAGTACTTC
many	TRBV20-1	TRBJ1-2	-	CSARKTGSGGYGYTF	TGCAGTGCTAGAAAAACAGGGTCAGGCGGGTATGGCTACACCTTC
many	TRBV6-1	TRBJ2-3	TRBD1	CASYPGTGSTDTQYF	TGTGCCAGCTATCCCGGGACAGGGAGCACAGATACGCAGTATTTT
many	TRBV2	TRBJ2-7	TRBD1	CASKLDRASYEQYF	TGTGCCAGCAAATTGGACAGGGCCTCCTACGAGCAGTACTTC
few	TRBV19	TRBJ2-7	-	CATRIEGRGEQYF	TGTGCCACCCGGATAGAGGGGAGAGGCGAGCAGTACTTC
few	TRBV18	TRBJ1-2	-	CASSPGPNAKYGYTF	TGTGCCAGCTCACCCGGACCGAATGCTAAATATGGCTACACCTTC
many	TRBV28	TRBJ1-5	-	CASSSNHGIGGYNQPQHF	TGTGCCAGCAGTTCAAATCATGGGATTGGCGGATACAATCAGCCCCAGCATTTT
many	TRBV2	TRBJ1-2	-	CASSEEGRNYGYTF	TGTGCCAGCAGTGAAGAGGGGCGAAACTATGGCTACACCTTC
-	TRBV6-1	TRBJ2-7	TRBD2	CASSTPGTSASYEQYF	TGTGCCAGCAGTACCCCCGGGACTAGCGCCTCCTACGAGCAGTACTTC
many	TRBV20-1	TRBJ1-2	-	CSAYRGGTNYGYTF	TGCAGTGCTTACCGCGGGGGGACTAACTATGGCTACACCTTC
few	TRBV4-1	TRBJ2-1	-	CASSQAWGADQQFF	TGCGCCAGCAGCCAAGCCTGGGGGGCCGATCAGCAGTTCTTC